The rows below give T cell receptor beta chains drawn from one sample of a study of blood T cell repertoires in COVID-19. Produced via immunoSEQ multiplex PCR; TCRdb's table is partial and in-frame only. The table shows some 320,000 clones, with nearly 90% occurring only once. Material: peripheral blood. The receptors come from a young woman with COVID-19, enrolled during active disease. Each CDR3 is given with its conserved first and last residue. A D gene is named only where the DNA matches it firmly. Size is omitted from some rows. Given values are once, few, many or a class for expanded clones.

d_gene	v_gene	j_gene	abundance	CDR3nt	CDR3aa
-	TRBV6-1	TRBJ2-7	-	TGTGCCAGCAGTGAACGGGGGAGCTCCTACGAGCAGTACTTC	CASSERGSSYEQYF
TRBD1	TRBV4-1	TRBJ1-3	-	TGCGCCAGCAGCCAACTAGGGGGCCCAGTGGGAAACACCATATATTTT	CASSQLGGPVGNTIYF
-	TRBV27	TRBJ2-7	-	TGTGCCAGTGGCAGGGGCTTCCAGTACGAGCAGTACTTC	CASGRGFQYEQYF
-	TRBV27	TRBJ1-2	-	TGTGCCAGCAGTTTGGGTTGGGGCAATCAACGGGATGGCTACACCTTC	CASSLGWGNQRDGYTF
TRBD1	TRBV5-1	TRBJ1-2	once	TGCGCCAGCTCGGAGGGGGCGGGCTATGGCTACACCTTC	CASSEGAGYGYTF
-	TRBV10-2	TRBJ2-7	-	TGCGCCAGCAGTGACCCCGGAACAGGGTTAACCTACGAGCAGTACTTC	CASSDPGTGLTYEQYF
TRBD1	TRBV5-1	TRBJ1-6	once	TGCGCCAGCAGCTCGGGACAGTATAATTCACCCCTCCACTTT	CASSSGQYNSPLHF
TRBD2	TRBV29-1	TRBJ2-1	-	TGCAGCGTAGCATCTAGCGGGGTAGGTAATGAGCAGTTCTTC	CSVASSGVGNEQFF
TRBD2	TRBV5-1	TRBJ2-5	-	TGCGCCAGCAGCTTAGCGGGGGGGTTCCGAGAGACCCAGTACTTC	CASSLAGGFRETQYF
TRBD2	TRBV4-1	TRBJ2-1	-	TGCGCCAGCAGCCAAGGACTAGCGAACGCTTACAATGAGCAGTTCTTC	CASSQGLANAYNEQFF
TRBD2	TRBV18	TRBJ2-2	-	TGTGCCAGCTCACCGGGCCTAGCGGCCGGGGAGCTGTTTTTT	CASSPGLAAGELFF
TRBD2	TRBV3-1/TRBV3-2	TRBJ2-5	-	TGTGCCAGCAGCGAGACACCGGGACTAGCGGGGAGTCAAGAGACCCAGTACTTC	CASSETPGLAGSQETQYF
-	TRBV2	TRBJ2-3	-	TGTGCCAGCAGGGTCGAGATCACAGATACGCAGTATTTT	CASRVEITDTQYF
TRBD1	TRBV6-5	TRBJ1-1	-	TGTGCCAGCACCTCGACAGGGGGAAGGACTGAAGCTTTCTTT	CASTSTGGRTEAFF
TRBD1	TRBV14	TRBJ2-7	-	TGTGCCAGCAGCCACGGACGTTACAGGGGAGAGCAGTACTTC	CASSHGRYRGEQYF
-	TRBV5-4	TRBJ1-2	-	TGTGCCAGCAGCTTGGACCAGACTAACTATGGCTACACCTTC	CASSLDQTNYGYTF
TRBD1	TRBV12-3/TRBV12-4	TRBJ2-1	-	TGTGCCAGCAGCCTGACAGGGGTAGGGGAGCAGTTCTTC	CASSLTGVGEQFF
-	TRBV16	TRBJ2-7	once	TGTGCCAGCAGCCAAACAGGGATCTCCGATATTATAGGCCCCTCCTACGAGCAGTACTTC	CASSQTGISDIIGPSYEQYF
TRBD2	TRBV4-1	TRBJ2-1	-	TGCGCCAGCAGCCAAGGACTAGCGGGGGGGCTTTATGAGCAGTTCTTC	CASSQGLAGGLYEQFF
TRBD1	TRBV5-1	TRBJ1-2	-	TGCGCCAGCAGTTGGGACAGGGACTATGGCTACACCTTC	CASSWDRDYGYTF
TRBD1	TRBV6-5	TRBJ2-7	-	TGTGCCAGCAGTTCTACCCCGGACAGGACCTACGAGCAGTACTTC	CASSSTPDRTYEQYF
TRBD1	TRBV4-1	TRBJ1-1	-	TGCGCCAGCAGCCACGTAGGACAGGGGAGGACTGAAGCTTTCTTT	CASSHVGQGRTEAFF
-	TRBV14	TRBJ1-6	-	TGTGCCAGCAGCCCCCCCGGACAGTATAATTCACCCCTCCACTTT	CASSPPGQYNSPLHF
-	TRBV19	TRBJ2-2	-	TGTGCCAGTGCCCTAAACACCGGGGAGCTGTTTTTT	CASALNTGELFF
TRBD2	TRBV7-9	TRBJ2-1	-	TGTGCCAGCAGCCCCGTCGACGGACTAGCGGGTTTCTACAATGAGCAGTTCTTC	CASSPVDGLAGFYNEQFF
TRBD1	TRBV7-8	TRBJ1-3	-	TGTGCCAGCAGCTTAGAGTGGGCAGGGGGTATTAGGTTCTCTGGAAACACCATATATTTT	CASSLEWAGGIRFSGNTIYF
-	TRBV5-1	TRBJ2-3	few	TGCGCCAGCAGCTTCCCCGGGGAAGATACGCAGTATTTT	CASSFPGEDTQYF
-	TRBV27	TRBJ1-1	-	TGTGCCAGCAGTTCGGAGGGTAACACTGAAGCTTTCTTT	CASSSEGNTEAFF
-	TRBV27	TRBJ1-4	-	TGTGCCAGCAGTTTATCTCATGCAACTAATGAAAAACTGTTTTTT	CASSLSHATNEKLFF
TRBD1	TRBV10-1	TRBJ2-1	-	TGCGCCAGCAGTGAGCCGGGACAGGGGTACAATGAGCAGTTCTTC	CASSEPGQGYNEQFF
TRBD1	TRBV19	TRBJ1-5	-	TGTGCCAGTAGTATCGGACAGGGGCCTGCTGGGGCCCAGCATTTT	CASSIGQGPAGAQHF
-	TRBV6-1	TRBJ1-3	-	TGTGCCAGCAGTGAAAGCGGGGGACTCAGGGGAAACACCATATATTTT	CASSESGGLRGNTIYF
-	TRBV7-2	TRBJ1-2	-	TGTGCCAGCAGCTTAGCCATCGGTGGTGGGGGCGGAAATGGCTACACCTTC	CASSLAIGGGGGNGYTF
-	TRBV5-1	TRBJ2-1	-	TGCGCCAGCAGCCGAAATTATCAACACAGGTACTCCTACAATGAGCAGTTCTTC	CASSRNYQHRYSYNEQFF
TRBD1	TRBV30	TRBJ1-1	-	TGTGCCTGGAGTGTTTCGGATACCGGGACAGGAAAAGGTGCTTTCTTT	CAWSVSDTGTGKGAFF
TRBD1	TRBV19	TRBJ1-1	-	TGTGCCAGTATTCCGGGACAGGGGAACACTGAAGCTTTCTTT	CASIPGQGNTEAFF
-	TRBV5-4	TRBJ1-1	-	TGTGCCAGCAGCCCCCCTTCCACTCGCGGCACTGAAGCTTTCTTT	CASSPPSTRGTEAFF
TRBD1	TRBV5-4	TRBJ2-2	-	TGTGCCAGCAGCTTTAGGACAGGGGCAAACACCGGGGAGCTGTTTTTT	CASSFRTGANTGELFF
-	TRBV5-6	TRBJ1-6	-	TGTGCCAGCAGCCGGGCGGGATCCTATAATTCACCCCTCCACTTT	CASSRAGSYNSPLHF
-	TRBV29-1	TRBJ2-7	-	TGCAGCGTTGAAGGCAGCTCCTACGAGCAGTACTTC	CSVEGSSYEQYF
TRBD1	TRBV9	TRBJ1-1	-	TGTGCCAGCAGCGACCGGGACAGCTTAGGGACGAACACTGAAGCTTTCTTT	CASSDRDSLGTNTEAFF
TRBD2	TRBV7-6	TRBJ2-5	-	TGTGCCAGCAGCGCGGTCGGGGGGGGAGAGACCCAGTACTTC	CASSAVGGGETQYF
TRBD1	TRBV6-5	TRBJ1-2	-	TGTGCCAGCAGTTACTCAGGAGGGGGCTCTAACTATGGCTACACCTTC	CASSYSGGGSNYGYTF
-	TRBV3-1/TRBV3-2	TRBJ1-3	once	TGTGCCAGCAGCCTTGCCTCGGCAGGTGGAAACACCATATATTTT	CASSLASAGGNTIYF
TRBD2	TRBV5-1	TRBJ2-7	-	TGCGCCAGCAGCCTTACTAGCGGGGCGACCTACGAGCAGTACTTC	CASSLTSGATYEQYF
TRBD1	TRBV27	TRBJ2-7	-	TGTGCCAGCAGTTATGACAGGGCCTACGAGCAGTACTTC	CASSYDRAYEQYF
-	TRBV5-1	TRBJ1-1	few	TGCGCCAGCAGCTTGATAACAGACACTGAAGCTTTCTTT	CASSLITDTEAFF
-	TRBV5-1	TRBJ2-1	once	TGCGCCAGCAGCTCAGGGAGGAGCAATGAGCAGTTCTTC	CASSSGRSNEQFF